This T cell receptor (beta chain) was recorded in a study of PD-1 blockade in classical Hodgkin lymphoma. Regarding the study as a whole: Reasons behind the repertoire differences stay unclear, perhaps disease activity or earlier therapy.

Autologous stem cell transplantation was followed by relapse in every patient, and brentuximab vedotin exposure varied. The V end lost 4 bases, the J end lost 6 bases, and 13 bases lay between the germline ends. Germline CDR1 reads SGHNT; CDR2 reads YYREEE (reference sequence). This CDR3 comprises 13 residues. In regard to this clone: What it binds is unknown.

Generated by immunoSEQ multiplex PCR, the TCRdb table keeps only in-frame clones and is missing some. The sample holds about 17,000 clones, roughly 80% seen once. The chain is built from TRBV5-4 and TRBJ1-1, with a possible D match to TRBD1 (5 bases). The clonotype comes from a human donor with classical Hodgkin lymphoma. The sample in question was peripheral blood mononuclear cells (PBMCs), obtained before the second cycle of nivolumab. For the CDR3, the DNA is TGTGCCAGCAGCCTGGGGGGGAGGGCTGAAGCTTTCTTT. It is translated as CASSLGGRAEAFF.